Sequencing of this TCR beta chain was carried out in a study of blood T cell repertoires in COVID-19 (dated by TCRdb to 2019 to 2021). Background for the entire study: Samples from collaborators originated in the United States, Italy and Spain and spanned both the acute and convalescent phases of COVID-19. Nearly every sample came with metadata listing a de-identified subject ID, COVID-19 status, age in years and sex. Subjects who had been exposed to COVID-19, were actively infected with it, or had recovered from it provided the deeply sampled blood TCRbeta repertoires that made up the dataset. Samples came from the ongoing ImmuneRACE study (first 160 participants) plus 1,254 subjects from 6 global collaborators. Where HLA class I and class II types were available, the types were taken from metadata supplied by the sample provider, not from assay-based typing. The repertoires were released in a freely available public database intended as a resource for research on the immune response to SARS-CoV-2. The material from the prospective study consisted of cDNA or gDNA derived from T cells, B-cell-depleted T cells, or PBMCs.

Worth noting for this clone: The antigen it binds to is not known. No base qualities exist here, and no much larger clone lies one base off it.

Whole blood was collected in K2EDTA tubes by collaborating institutions according to the institutions' own protocols. For TCRbeta analysis, collaborators shipped samples in one of three forms: frozen whole blood, isolated PBMCs, or DNA extracted from either of those sample types. The CDR1 and CDR2 encoded by the germline V gene (reference sequence) are DFQATT and SNEGSKA. The V end loses 3 bases and the J end loses 2 bases, and a stretch of 8 bases separates them. From the cysteine up to the phenylalanine, the CDR3 has a length of 13 residues. The kept DNA is CDR3 alone, 39 bases in frame from the first base. The investigation overall reported the following: The quantity of clinical and demographic metadata differed by source and by participant and was supplied without curation.

TCRbeta CDR3 regions were amplified from genomic DNA by means of the immunoSEQ Assay, a bias-controlled multiplex PCR. Turning to the authors' computational methods: The number of nucleated cells in each sample was estimated from the amplification of reference gene primers within the assay. Sequence reads were collapsed and filtered to measure the absolute abundance of every unique TCRbeta CDR3 rearrangement. For each sample, productive Simpson clonality was calculated as the square root of Simpson's diversity index across productive rearrangements. This is the immuneACCESS table as TCRdb keeps it, with only in-frame sequences that have V and J called. A part of the clones is gone; compared with another copy, unresolved V genes explain less than half, and the rest is unexplained. From that table come the V and J calls and clone size; the DNA was used to work out D and trimming. This sample has about 140,000 clones in its table, and about 76% of those were observed once. About 8.4% of the sample belongs to the ten largest clones.

The specimen sequenced was peripheral blood. The chain is made from TRBV20-1 and TRBJ1-5; there is no confident call for the D gene. This TCR was sampled from a woman in her sixties or seventies with active or convalescent COVID-19. The nucleotides read TGCAGTGCTAGTGATCCGGGCAATCAGCCCCAGCATTTT. The resulting protein is CSASDPGNQPQHF.